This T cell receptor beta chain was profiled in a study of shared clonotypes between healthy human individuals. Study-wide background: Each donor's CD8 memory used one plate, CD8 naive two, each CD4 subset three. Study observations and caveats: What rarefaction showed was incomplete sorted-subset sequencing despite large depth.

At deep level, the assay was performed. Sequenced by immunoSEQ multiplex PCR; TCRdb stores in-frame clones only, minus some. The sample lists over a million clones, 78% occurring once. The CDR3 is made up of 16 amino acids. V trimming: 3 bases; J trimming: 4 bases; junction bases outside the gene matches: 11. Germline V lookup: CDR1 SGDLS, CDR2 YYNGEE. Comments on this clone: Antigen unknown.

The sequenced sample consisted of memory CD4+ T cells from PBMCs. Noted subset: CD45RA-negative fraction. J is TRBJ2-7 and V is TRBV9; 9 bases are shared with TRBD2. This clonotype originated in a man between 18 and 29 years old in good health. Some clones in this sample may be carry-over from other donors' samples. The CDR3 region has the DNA TGTGCCAGCAGCGCACATAGCGGGAGCCGGTTTTACGAGCAGTACTTC. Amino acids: CASSAHSGSRFYEQYF.